These 6 T cell receptor beta chains were sequenced from one sample in a study of CD8 T cells in ankylosing spondylitis listed by TCRdb under 2017. Library creation used 5' RACE. Sequencer: Illumina HiSeq 2500. In TCRdb, the public reads were trimmed at Q25 with fastp and aligned with MiXCR, with productive beta chains retained. A single entry per CDR3 protein holds the most common genes and DNA from its merged rows. The sample table contains under 250,000 distinct CDR3 sequences; only one count was recorded for about 10% of them. The ten largest clonotypes hold less than 3% of the sample. The sequencing input was blood, either unsorted or a sorted T cell fraction (not recorded which). Source of these receptors: a male donor with ankylosing spondylitis or in good health (not recorded which).

This clonotype was detected many times. The chain recombines TRBV6-1 with TRBJ2-1, with TRBD1 identical over 9 bases. V lost 11 bases to trimming and J lost 7 bases; unmatched junction nucleotides: 12. The germline V gene has CDR1 MNHNS and CDR2 SASEGT. The CDR3 is 14 residues long. As DNA, the CDR3 is TGTGCCGTCTCCGGGACAGGGTATGCGAATGAGCAGTTCTTC. This sequence encodes CAVSGTGYANEQFF.

The chain links TRBV11-1 to TRBJ2-1; D might be TRBD2 (6 bases). Germline V gives CDR1 SGHAT, CDR2 FQDESV (reference sequence). This CDR3 is built from 18 residues. The V gene lost 3 bases and the J gene lost 6 bases, with 24 bases spanning the gap. CDR3 sequence: CASSFWKMALAVSNEQFF. The DNA for the CDR3 is TGTGCCAGCAGCTTTTGGAAGATGGCACTAGCAGTGTCCAATGAGCAGTTCTTC. Full variable domain (missing parts from reference TRBV11-1 and TRBJ2-1): EAEVAQSPRYKITEKSQAVAFWCDPISGHATLYWYRQILGQGPELLVQFQDESVVDDSQLPKDRFSAERLKGVDSTLKIQPAELGDSAMYLCASSFWKMALAVSNEQFFGPGTRLTVL.

In this sample, this clonotype turned up a few times. This CDR3 reads CSALPPWDRSTDTQYF. The CDR3 DNA sequence: TGCAGTGCTTTGCCCCCTTGGGACAGGAGCACAGATACGCAGTATTTT. The V and J genes are TRBV20-1 and TRBJ2-3; 8 nucleotides align to TRBD1. J lost 0 bases, V lost 5 bases, and 10 bases had no gene match. The germline CDR1 and CDR2 sequences are DFQATT and SNEGSKA (reference sequence). This CDR3 contains 16 residues.

This clonotype showed up many times. This sequence joins TRBV20-1 and TRBJ2-1; D unresolved. The length of the CDR3 is 17 residues. Trimming pared 1 base from V and 2 bases from J, leaving 18 bases between. Germline-derived CDR1 and CDR2 are DFQATT and SNEGSKA (reference sequence). CDR3: CSARAQATLYPYNEQFF. The DNA for the CDR3 is TGCAGTGCTAGAGCCCAAGCGACCCTTTACCCCTACAATGAGCAGTTCTTC.

At least ten counts were recorded for this clonotype. The J gene is TRBJ2-5, the V gene TRBV5-5; 10 nucleotides match TRBD1. Germline V gene data show CDR1 as SGHKS and CDR2 as YYEKEE (reference sequence). CDR3 length: 16 amino acids. Trimming took 1 base from V and 5 from J; bases not matched to a gene: 8. The CDR3 protein is CASSLPETGGRETQYF. CDR3 bases: TGTGCCAGCAGCTTGCCCGAGACAGGGGGCAGGGAGACCCAGTACTTC.

In its sample, this clonotype was seen a few times. With a much larger clone just one base away, this may be a read error. CDR3 coding DNA: TGTGCCAGCAGTCTACCCGGGTCCCGCAGGGGTGAGCAGTTCTTC. It encodes CASSLPGSRRGEQFF. V is TRBV6-5 and J is TRBJ2-1; TRBD1 might be the D (6 bases). Germline CDR1 is MNHEY and CDR2 is SVGAGI. This CDR3 has 15 amino acids. Trimming removed 5 bases from V and 9 bases from J, with 20 bases in between.